The TCR beta chain under discussion was sequenced for a study of CD8+ T cells in alopecia areata (dated by TCRdb to between 2017 and 2018). Describing the broader study: The treated patients took part in an open-label pilot trial in which moderate-to-severe alopecia areata was treated with oral tofacitinib at 5 to 10 mg twice daily. Tofacitinib was administered for 6 to 18 months, and 6 months of follow-up off drug were then conducted to assess delayed response and recurrence. For the treated patients, the SALT score, which quantifies what percentage of scalp surface area is affected, served as the measure of disease severity. The study used high-throughput TCRbeta sequencing to examine T cell clonal expansion in alopecia areata, in both the C3H/HeJ mouse model and human patients. On the human side, TCRbeta sequencing was run on scalp tissue and on sorted CD4+ and CD8+ peripheral blood T cells from healthy controls and from alopecia areata patients with either patchy or totalis/universalis disease. Biopsies were taken from tofacitinib-treated patients at baseline and again at 4 and 24 weeks into treatment, and several of those patients also had a later scalp biopsy. Scalp clonality was compared across normal scalp (n=4), patchy alopecia areata scalp (n=8), and alopecia totalis/universalis scalp (n=8). The RNA source kit depended on sample type: the PAXgene miRNA kit for fixed scalp, the miRNeasy kit for PBMCs, and the RNeasy kit for mouse skin. TCRbeta CDR3 regions were amplified by immunoSEQ multiplex PCR with 35 Vbeta forward and 13 Jbeta reverse primers.

For this clone: Its antigen remains unidentified. No base qualities exist here, and no much larger clone lies one base off it.

Libraries were built with the immunoSEQ multiplex PCR assay. For TCR sequencing, RNA was extracted from every sample and reverse transcribed into cDNA to serve as template. First-strand cDNA was synthesized using SuperScript III with a 2:1 mix of oligo-dT and random hexamers. A synthetic immune receptor repertoire was used to assess amplification bias, and residual bias was removed computationally. Under the source paper's analysis protocol: Raw reads were preprocessed to remove errors, and CDR3 was defined by IMGT conventions from the conserved cysteine to phenylalanine. Clonality was computed by normalizing Shannon entropy by log2 of the number of productive unique TCRs and subtracting the result from 1. Whether scalp clones were CD4 or CD8 was inferred by matching scalp TCRbeta sequences against CD4 and CD8 repertoires sorted from blood. TCRdb's version of the immuneACCESS table is confined to in-frame rearrangements and falls short of the full clone set. An unresolved V gene accounts for under half of the shortfall where checked; the remainder is of unknown origin. V and J calls and clone size follow that table, whereas D and trimming were derived from the DNA. The sample table shows 150,000 to 200,000 clones, and around three fifths are seen once. Clones ranked in the top ten supply approximately 1% of the sample.

Broader findings and caveats from the paper: During tofacitinib treatment, many expanded lesional clones remained in scalp and blood, and this persistence may partly explain relapse after treatment is stopped. Shared TCR sequences between patients were less evident than in mice, which may be partly attributable to HLA diversity in the patient population. Because the treated cohort was small and had only one nonresponder, larger studies are needed to examine links between baseline CD8+ expansion and response. Lesional scalp, especially in alopecia totalis/universalis, showed higher clonality and more expanded CD8+ clones than normal scalp, suggesting antigenic drive. Unlike mouse skin, which is dominated by gammadelta T cells, normal human skin has resident alphabeta T cells that are also sequenced, and this complicates analysis of the scalp TCR repertoire. Scalp clonality and the number of expanded CD8+ clones among the top 100 scalp clones were significantly decreased by tofacitinib.

Inclusive of the bounding cysteine and phenylalanine, the CDR3 is 15 residues long. The CDR3 DNA has 45 bases and is translated from base 1. For this chain, trimming is 3 bases at the V end and 2 bases at the J end, and the number of junction bases without a gene match is 1. CDR1 and CDR2 are drawn from the germline V gene (reference sequence): SEHNR, FQNEAQ. Sample time point, as interpreted from the label and publication: 24 weeks on oral tofacitinib. Explained via the paper, the treatment or condition label denotes: oral pan-JAK inhibitor, 5-10 mg twice daily. Lesional scalp punch biopsies and peripheral blood were obtained from alopecia areata patients. PBMCs were isolated by density centrifugation and stained for CD3, CD4 and CD8, after which CD4+ and CD8+ T cells were sorted on a FACSAria.

Here the sequenced sample was CD4+ T cells sorted from blood, taken at week 24, from a patient treated with tofacitinib. The sequence joins TRBV7-9 to TRBJ2-3, with TRBD2 identical over 11 junction bases. The sequence came from a human donor with alopecia areata. The DNA is as follows: TGTGCCAGCAGCTTTAGCGGGGGGGACACAGATACGCAGTATTTT. Translated, this gives CASSFSGGDTDTQYF.